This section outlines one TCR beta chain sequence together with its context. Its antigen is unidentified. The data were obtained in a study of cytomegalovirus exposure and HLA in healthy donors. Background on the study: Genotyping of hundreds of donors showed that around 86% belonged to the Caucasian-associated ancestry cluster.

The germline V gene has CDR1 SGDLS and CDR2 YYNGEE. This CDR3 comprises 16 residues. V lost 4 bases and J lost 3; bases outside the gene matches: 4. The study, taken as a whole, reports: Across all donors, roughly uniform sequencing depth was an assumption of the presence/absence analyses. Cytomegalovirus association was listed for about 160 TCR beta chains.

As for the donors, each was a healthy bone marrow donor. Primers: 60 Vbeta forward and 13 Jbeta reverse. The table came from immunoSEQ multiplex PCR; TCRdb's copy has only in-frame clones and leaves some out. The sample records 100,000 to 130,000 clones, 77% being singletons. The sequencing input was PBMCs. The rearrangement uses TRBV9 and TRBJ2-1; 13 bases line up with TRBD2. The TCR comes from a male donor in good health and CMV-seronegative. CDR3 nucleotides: TGTGCCAGCAGCCGACGACTAGCGGGAGGCTACAATGAGCAGTTCTTC. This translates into CASSRRLAGGYNEQFF. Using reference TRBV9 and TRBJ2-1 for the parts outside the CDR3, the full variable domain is DSGVTQTPKHLITATGQRVTLRCSPRSGDLSVYWYQQSLDQGLQFLIQYYNGEERAKGNILERFSAQQFPDLHSELNLSSLELGDSALYFCASSRRLAGGYNEQFFGPGTRLTVL.